This T cell receptor beta chain emerged from a study of CD8+CD57+ T cells in acquired aplastic anemia. In its sample, this clonotype was seen many times. Sequenced patients had shown CD8+CD57+ cell expansion by flow cytometry. CDR3 and TCR beta VDJ profiling relied on genomic DNA as the template. Using its own MiXCR run on the reads, TCRdb lists one record per CDR3 protein. The repertoire holds around 430,000 distinct CDR3 sequences, with around 30% as singletons. The source material was sorted CD4+, CD8+, or CD8+CD57+ T cells (not recorded which) from PBMCs. The receptor's source is a human donor with aplastic anemia.

In nucleotides, the CDR3 is TGTGCCAGTAGTGGGGGACTGGTTTACAATGAGCAGTTCTTC. Amino acids: CASSGGLVYNEQFF. V usage is TRBV19 and J usage is TRBJ2-1; tentatively, D is TRBD2 (6 bases). This CDR3 contains 14 residues. In germline, CDR1 is LNHDA, CDR2 SQIVND (reference sequence). V lost 5 bases and J lost 4, with 12 bases in between.